The 28 T cell receptor beta chains presented below share a single source sample, sequenced in a study of shared clonotypes between healthy human individuals. Sequencing was performed with immunoSEQ multiplex PCR; in TCRdb, only in-frame clones are kept and a portion is missing. The sample lists some 1 million clones, roughly 80% occurring once. Material for sequencing was memory CD4+ T cells sorted from blood. Subset given: CD45RA-negative fraction. The receptor source for this set is a man aged 18 to 29 in good health.

This chain uses TRBV5-1 with TRBJ2-1; no definite D call. CDR1 is SGHRS and CDR2 is YFSETQ in the germline V gene. Trimming removed 0 bases at V and 10 bases at J, with 8 bases between. This CDR3 comprises 12 residues. The CDR3 DNA is TGCGCCAGCAGCTTGGCGCCGCTAGAGCAGTTCTTC. Its translation: CASSLAPLEQFF.

V and J are TRBV7-9 and TRBJ2-5, with D possibly called TRBD1 or TRBD2 (6 bases each). The CDR3 covers 14 residues. Germline lookup yields CDR1 SEHNR and CDR2 FQNEAQ (reference sequence). Trimming cost V 1 base and J 5 bases, with 11 bases left between them. CDR3 amino acids: CASSLEGGWETQYF. CDR3 in DNA: TGTGCCAGCAGCTTAGAGGGGGGCTGGGAGACCCAGTACTTC.

The chain carries TRBV6-5 and TRBJ2-4; a weak D match, TRBD1 (6 bases). The CDR3 has 13 amino acids. Germline values: CDR1 MNHEY, CDR2 SVGAGI. Trimming shortened V by 5 bases and J by 10 bases, and 15 bases separated the two germline ends. In nucleotides, the CDR3 is TGTGCCAGCAGTGCGCCAGGGGTAGGGATTCAGTACTTC. It translates to CASSAPGVGIQYF.

This clone was seen many times. The CDR3 sequence: CASSFPMGQGRTEAFF. As DNA, the CDR3 is TGTGCCAGCAGCTTTCCAATGGGACAGGGGCGAACTGAAGCTTTCTTT. The V gene is TRBV5-4, the J gene TRBJ1-1; 10 bases agree with TRBD1. Germline CDR1 and CDR2: SGHNT and YYREEE (reference sequence). V gave up 2 bases and J gave up 5 bases; unmatched junction bases: 9. The CDR3 contains 16 residues.

This chain links TRBV29-1 with TRBJ1-1; 7 bases map to TRBD1. The CDR3 consists of 13 residues. Trimming cost V 6 bases and J 0 bases; bases outside gene matches: 4. Per germline, CDR1 SQVTM and CDR2 ANQGSEA. The CDR3 here is CSVPGTVNTEAFF. CDR3 bases: TGCAGCGTCCCCGGGACAGTGAACACTGAAGCTTTCTTT.

The rearrangement uses TRBV20-1 and TRBJ1-3; D is uncertain. The V and J ends lost 6 bases and 7 bases respectively, with 10 bases between them. CDR3 size: 11 residues. Germline CDR1 is DFQATT and CDR2 is SNEGSKA (reference sequence). In DNA, the CDR3 is TGCAGTGCCATCTCCGGGAACACCATATATTTT. This translates into CSAISGNTIYF.

This clone was seen a handful of times. V is TRBV25-1 and J is TRBJ1-2; no clear D gene. Germline CDR1 MGHDK, CDR2 SYGVNS. The V end lost 2 bases, the J end lost 2 bases, and 6 bases lay between the germline ends. This CDR3 spans 13 amino acids. In DNA form, the CDR3 reads TGTGCCAGCAGTGAACGTCAGAACTATGGCTACACCTTC. Translating gives CASSERQNYGYTF.

V gene TRBV28 combines with J gene TRBJ1-6, with D maybe TRBD1 (5 bases). Trimming took 3 bases from V and 0 from J, leaving 15 bases between them. This CDR3 contains 18 residues. Germline V gene lookup returns CDR1 MDHEN and CDR2 SYDVKM. The CDR3 DNA reads as TGTGCCAGCAGTTTTGCGGGGGGAGGGAGCTCCTATAATTCACCCCTCCACTTT. It codes for CASSFAGGGSSYNSPLHF. Full variable domain (rest looked up from reference TRBV28 and TRBJ1-6): DVKVTQSSRYLVKRTGEKVFLECVQDMDHENMFWYRQDPGLGLRLIYFSYDVKMKEKGDIPEGYSVSREKKERFSLILESASTNQTSMYLCASSFAGGGSSYNSPLHFGNGTRLTVT.

The chain couples TRBV30 to TRBJ2-1; D assignment may be TRBD1 or TRBD2 (5 bases each). Germline loops: CDR1 GTSNPN, CDR2 SVGIG (reference sequence). The CDR3 length is 14 residues. Trimming pared 4 bases from V and 0 bases from J, leaving 10 bases between. The chain's CDR3 is CAWKIGGSYNEQFF. For the CDR3, the DNA is TGTGCCTGGAAGATTGGGGGCTCCTACAATGAGCAGTTCTTC.

The chain combines TRBV25-1 with TRBJ2-7; D is uncertain. The CDR3 runs to 12 residues. Germline assignment: CDR1 MGHDK and CDR2 SYGVNS. Trimming took 6 bases from V and 7 from J, leaving 13 bases between them. As DNA, the CDR3 is TGTGCCAGCAGACCCGGCCTTATGGAGCAGTACTTC. Protein sequence: CASRPGLMEQYF.

This chain connects TRBV5-1 to TRBJ1-2; the match to TRBD1 covers 7 bases. The CDR3 covers 13 residues. Germline trimming cut 4 bases from V and 4 bases from J; bases unmatched to any gene: 4. Per germline, CDR1 SGHRS and CDR2 YFSETQ. CDR3 region: CASSLTGVYGYTF. The CDR3 bases are TGCGCCAGCAGCCTCACAGGGGTCTATGGCTACACCTTC.

The sample holds one count of this clone. CDR3 bases: TGTGCCAGCAGCCAAACAGGGGGCCGGTTCTACGAGCAGTACTTC. This codes for CASSQTGGRFYEQYF. V usage is TRBV11-2 and J usage is TRBJ2-7, with TRBD1 matching over 9 bases. CDR3 length: 15 amino acids. Germline V CDR1 and CDR2: SGHAT, FQNNGV. V trimming: 5 bases; J trimming: 3 bases; junction bases outside the gene matches: 8.

The chain joins TRBV5-1 to TRBJ2-1; 9 bases agree with TRBD1. The CDR3 totals 16 residues. Germline trimming cut 2 bases from V and 6 bases from J; bases unmatched to any gene: 9. Germline CDR1 reads SGHRS; CDR2 reads YFSETQ. CDR3 loop: CASSLPGDRVSNEQFF. CDR3 bases: TGCGCCAGCAGCTTACCTGGGGACAGGGTTAGCAATGAGCAGTTCTTC.

The CDR3 nucleotides read TGTGCCAGCAGTGACCCTAGCTCCTACAATGAGCAGTTCTTC. It encodes CASSDPSSYNEQFF. This chain connects TRBV6-4 to TRBJ2-1, with D uncertain. The V end was cut by 2 bases, the J end by 0 bases, with 5 bases between. In germline, CDR1 is MRHNA, CDR2 SNTAGT. The CDR3 totals 14 residues.

This clone was counted a single time. The chain uses TRBV15 and TRBJ1-2; TRBD1 aligns across 7 bases. The junction had 7 bases not matched to a gene; V was cut back by 3 bases and J by 0 bases. Germline V lookup: CDR1 LNHNV, CDR2 YYDKDF (reference sequence). The CDR3 sequence is 16 residues long. CDR3 sequence reads: CATSRGEGGPNYGYTF. Written as DNA, the CDR3 is TGTGCCACCAGCAGGGGCGAAGGGGGCCCTAACTATGGCTACACCTTC. Together with reference TRBV15 and TRBJ1-2, the CDR3 gives the full variable domain: DAMVIQNPRYQVTQFGKPVTLSCSQTLNHNVMYWYQQKSSQAPKLLFHYYDKDFNNEADTPDNFQSRRPNTSFCFLDIRSPGLGDTAMYLCATSRGEGGPNYGYTFGSGTRLTVV.

The V and J genes are TRBV11-2 and TRBJ2-7, with D possibly being TRBD2 (7 bases). This CDR3 contains 15 residues. Germline assignment: CDR1 SGHAT and CDR2 FQNNGV. The V end lost 1 base, the J end lost 5 bases, and 15 bases lay between the germline ends. CDR3 coding DNA: TGTGCCAGCAGCTTAGGGACTAGGTCAGGGGACGAGCAGTACTTC. Its translation is CASSLGTRSGDEQYF. Filled out from reference TRBV11-2 and TRBJ2-7, the complete variable domain reads EAGVAQSPRYKIIEKRQSVAFWCNPISGHATLYWYQQILGQGPKLLIQFQNNGVVDDSQLPKDRFSAERLKGVDSTLKIQPAKLEDSAVYLCASSLGTRSGDEQYFGPGTRLTVT.

This clone appeared a few times. This chain joins TRBV5-4 and TRBJ1-1; unclear D gene. CDR1 is SGHNT and CDR2 is YYREEE in the germline V gene (reference sequence). Trimming cost V 1 base and J 0 bases, with 4 bases left between them. The CDR3 extends over 13 amino acids. As DNA, the CDR3 is TGTGCCAGCAGCTTGATTTTGAACACTGAAGCTTTCTTT. It encodes CASSLILNTEAFF.

The genes are TRBV9 and TRBJ2-1, with unresolved D. From germline, CDR1 is SGDLS and CDR2 YYNGEE. The CDR3 runs to 14 residues. The V end was cut by 0 bases, the J end by 5 bases, with 9 bases between. The CDR3 coding sequence is TGTGCCAGCAGCGTAGCTCACGTAAACAATGAGCAGTTCTTC. As protein: CASSVAHVNNEQFF.

Concerning this clone: Other nucleotide sequences from this sample produce the same CDR3. This rearrangement joins TRBV28 to TRBJ1-5; D unresolved. CDR1 and CDR2 from the germline V gene are MDHEN and SYDVKM. The CDR3 extends over 12 amino acids. The V end was cut by 3 bases, the J end by 5 bases, with 5 bases between. The chain's CDR3 is CASSLSHQPQHF. CDR3 nucleotides: TGTGCCAGCAGTTTGAGCCATCAGCCCCAGCATTTT.

V and J are TRBV7-2 and TRBJ2-2; D remains ambiguous. Germline assignment: CDR1 SGHTA and CDR2 FQGNSA. Trimming shortened V by 5 bases and J by 1 base, and 11 bases separated the two germline ends. This CDR3 has 15 residues. The CDR3 DNA is TGTGCCAGCAGCCGGATGCGTGGGAACACCGGGGAGCTGTTTTTT. Translating gives CASSRMRGNTGELFF.

This chain joins TRBV7-9 and TRBJ1-1; D remains ambiguous. Germline assignment: CDR1 SEHNR and CDR2 FQNEAQ (reference sequence). The CDR3 length is 12 residues. V lost 5 bases and J 3 bases, leaving 7 bases between the germline ends. The CDR3 nucleotides are TGTGCCAGCAGCCACGATTACACTGAAGCTTTCTTT. Translated: CASSHDYTEAFF.

In DNA, the CDR3 is TGCGCCAGCAGTGTTGGGGACTTCTTTTCCATGAACACTGAAGCTTTCTTT. Amino acids: CASSVGDFFSMNTEAFF. J is TRBJ1-1 and V is TRBV4-1, with TRBD1 as a possible D gene (5 bases). From germline, CDR1 is MGHRA and CDR2 YSYEKL. CDR3 length: 17 residues. Trimming cost V 6 bases and J 0 bases, with 20 bases left between them.

There are many counts of this clone. The chain is built from TRBV18 and TRBJ1-2; possible D gene TRBD1, 6 bases. The CDR3 covers 12 residues. CDR1 and CDR2 (germline): KGHSH, LQKENI. V dropped 4 bases and J dropped 6 bases, with 9 bases sitting between them. The CDR3 here is CASSQNRDGYTF. DNA for the CDR3: TGTGCCAGCTCACAAAACAGGGATGGCTACACCTTC.

This clone has just one count. The rearrangement uses TRBV5-1 and TRBJ2-7; the D is unclear. Trimming cost V 0 bases and J 2 bases, with 9 bases left between them. CDR1 is SGHRS, CDR2 YFSETQ, per germline. The CDR3 is made up of 14 amino acids. The CDR3: CASSLAGRAYEQYF. The CDR3 region has the DNA TGCGCCAGCAGCTTGGCTGGGCGAGCCTACGAGCAGTACTTC.

The V gene is TRBV12-5, the J gene TRBJ1-4; D not resolved. V was cut by 2 bases and J by 6 bases, with 10 bases left in between. In germline, CDR1 is LGHNT, CDR2 FRNRAP. The CDR3 loop spans 14 amino acids. The CDR3 loop is CASGLPGSDEKLFF. For the CDR3, the DNA is TGTGCTAGTGGTTTGCCGGGATCTGATGAAAAACTGTTTTTT.

This chain uses TRBV7-3 with TRBJ1-1; D gene unclear. The CDR3 is made up of 13 amino acids. The V gene's germline CDR1 is SGHTA and CDR2 FQGTGA. V was cut by 5 bases and J by 1 base, with 8 bases left in between. CDR3 region: CASSTDRNTEAFF. For the CDR3, the DNA is TGTGCCAGCAGCACCGACCGGAACACTGAAGCTTTCTTT.

This clone is a singleton in its sample. The same CDR3 also results from other DNA sequences found in this sample. The V call is TRBV5-6, the J call TRBJ2-2; no clear D. CDR1 is SGHDT, CDR2 YYEEEE, per germline. Trimming took 0 bases from V and 4 from J, leaving 4 bases between them. The CDR3 is made up of 13 amino acids. CDR3: CASSLGPTGELFF. CDR3 DNA sequence: TGTGCCAGCAGCTTGGGACCCACCGGGGAGCTGTTTTTT.

The chain is built from TRBV19 and TRBJ2-3; D is tentatively TRBD1 or TRBD2 (6 bases each). Trimming removed 3 bases from V and 1 base from J, with 11 bases in between. Germline V gene sequence: CDR1 LNHDA, CDR2 SQIVND (reference sequence). CDR3 length equals 15 residues. This chain's CDR3 is CASSMGASGTDTQYF. The CDR3 nucleotides are TGTGCCAGTAGTATGGGGGCTAGCGGCACAGATACGCAGTATTTT.